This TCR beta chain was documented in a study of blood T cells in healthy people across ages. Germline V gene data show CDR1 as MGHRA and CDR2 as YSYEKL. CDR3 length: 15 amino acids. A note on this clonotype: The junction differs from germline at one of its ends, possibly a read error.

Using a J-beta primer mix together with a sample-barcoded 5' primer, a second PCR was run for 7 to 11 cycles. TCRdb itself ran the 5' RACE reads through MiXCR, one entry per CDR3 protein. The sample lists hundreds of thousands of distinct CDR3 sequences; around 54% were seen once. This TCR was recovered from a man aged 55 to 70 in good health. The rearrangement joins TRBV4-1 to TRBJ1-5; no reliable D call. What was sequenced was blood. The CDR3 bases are TGCGCCAACAGCTCCCGGGAAAATGGCAATCAGCCCCAGCATTTT. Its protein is CANSSRENGNQPQHF.